What follows describes a single T cell receptor (beta chain). Its specificity is not known. The sample is drawn from a study of shared clonotypes between healthy human individuals. Study-wide context: Three plates each covered CD4 naive and memory; CD8 naive two, CD8 memory one. General study results and limits: Of the naive CD4 clonotypes, roughly 5.5% were shared across a few donors.

Per the authors' pipeline: ImmunoSEQ output held junction-only sequences without quality scores, so filtering differed. Some clones are missing from TCRdb's copy, which holds only in-frame ones; the method was immunoSEQ multiplex PCR. That table gives V, J and clone size, and the DNA gave D and trimming. The sample records some 1,100,000 clones, about 84% being singletons. It was into CD45RA+ naive and CD45RA-negative memory subsets that the CD4+ cells were split. Per the germline V gene, CDR1 is SNHLY and CDR2 is FYNNEI. The CDR3 is made up of 12 amino acids. V lost 0 bases and J lost 7, with 6 bases in between.

Specimen: memory CD4+ T cells from PBMCs. Noted subset: CD45RA-negative fraction. This TCR derives from a man between 18 and 35 years old in good health. Some clones in this sample may be carry-over from other donors' samples. The chain employs TRBV2 and TRBJ2-5; no clear D gene. The CDR3 loop is CASSEASGTQYF. DNA for the CDR3: TGTGCCAGCAGTGAAGCTAGTGGGACCCAGTACTTC. The complete variable domain, with remaining parts taken from reference TRBV2 and TRBJ2-5, reads EPEVTQTPSHQVTQMGQEVILRCVPISNHLYFYWYRQILGQKVEFLVSFYNNEISEKSEIFDDQFSVERPDGSNFTLKIRSTKLEDSAMYFCASSEASGTQYFGPGTRLLVL.